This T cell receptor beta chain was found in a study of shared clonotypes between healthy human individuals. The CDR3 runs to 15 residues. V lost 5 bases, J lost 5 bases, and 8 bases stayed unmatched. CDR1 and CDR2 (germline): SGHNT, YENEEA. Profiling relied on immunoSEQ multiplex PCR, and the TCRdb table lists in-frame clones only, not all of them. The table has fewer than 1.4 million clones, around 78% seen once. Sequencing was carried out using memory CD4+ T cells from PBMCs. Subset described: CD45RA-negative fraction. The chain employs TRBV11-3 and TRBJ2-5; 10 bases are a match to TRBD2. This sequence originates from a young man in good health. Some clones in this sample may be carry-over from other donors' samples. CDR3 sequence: CASSPSGRAGETQYF. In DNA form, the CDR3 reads TGTGCCAGCAGCCCCAGCGGGAGGGCCGGGGAGACCCAGTACTTC.